A single sample gave rise to the 28 T cell receptor beta chains below, sequenced in a study of blood T cell repertoires in COVID-19. TCRdb's table, derived via immunoSEQ multiplex PCR, lists solely in-frame clones and lacks some. The data hold 380,000 or so clones, with about 89% observed a single time. Sequenced sample: peripheral blood. The source is a man in his forties or fifties with acute or convalescent COVID-19.

Turning to this clone: The identical CDR3 is also encoded by other nucleotide sequences in the sample. The chain uses TRBV9 and TRBJ2-7; perhaps TRBD2 as D (5 bases). Per the germline V gene, CDR1 is SGDLS and CDR2 is YYNGEE. There are 14 residues in the CDR3. V gave up 0 bases and J gave up 2 bases, with 9 bases separating them. The CDR3 bases are TGTGCCAGCAGCGTAGGAGGGTCCCCCTACGAGCAGTACTTC. This codes for CASSVGGSPYEQYF.

This chain uses TRBV30 with TRBJ2-7; perhaps TRBD1 as D (6 bases). Germline V gives CDR1 GTSNPN, CDR2 SVGIG (reference sequence). V shed 1 base and J shed 5 bases, with 12 bases lying between them. The CDR3 consists of 13 residues. CDR3 in amino acids: CAWSASSGDEQYF. In nucleotides, the CDR3 is TGTGCCTGGAGTGCCTCCTCAGGGGACGAGCAGTACTTC.

This clone is a singleton in its sample. V is TRBV6-5 and J is TRBJ2-7; D ambiguous. Germline CDR1 MNHEY, CDR2 SVGAGI. V was shortened by 0 bases and J by 4 bases, with 13 bases between the two germline ends. The CDR3 consists of 15 residues. CDR3: CASSYSVTTTYEQYF. The CDR3 region has the DNA TGTGCCAGCAGTTACTCTGTGACAACAACTTACGAGCAGTACTTC.

The chain joins TRBV5-1 to TRBJ1-6; no definite D call. Germline V gives CDR1 SGHRS, CDR2 YFSETQ. V dropped 0 bases and J dropped 6 bases, with 7 bases sitting between them. This CDR3 comprises 14 residues. The CDR3 spells CASSLDSLNSPLHF. CDR3 bases: TGCGCCAGCAGCTTGGACAGCCTTAATTCACCCCTCCACTTT.

The chain joins TRBV27 to TRBJ1-1, with a tentative D call TRBD1 (5 bases). In germline, CDR1 is MNHEY, CDR2 SMNVEV (reference sequence). Between the trimmed V and J ends, which lost 6 bases and 1 base, there was a span of 18 bases. There are 16 residues in the CDR3. Here the CDR3 reads CASRWGGAGGNTEAFF. The CDR3 DNA is TGTGCCAGCAGGTGGGGCGGAGCCGGCGGGAACACTGAAGCTTTCTTT.

Details on this clone: The same CDR3 is also encoded by other DNA sequences in this sample. The rearrangement uses TRBV4-3 and TRBJ1-2, with D perhaps matching TRBD1 (6 bases). Trimming removed 0 bases at V and 1 base at J, with 9 bases between. This CDR3 has 15 residues. From germline, CDR1 is LGHNA and CDR2 YSLEER. The CDR3 loop is CASSQDGGLNYGYTF. The DNA of the CDR3 is TGCGCCAGCAGCCAAGACGGGGGGCTTAACTATGGCTACACCTTC.

This clone has more than one count but fewer than ten. The gene calls are TRBV4-1 and TRBJ1-5, with 8 bases that match TRBD1. Germline CDR1 is MGHRA and CDR2 is YSYEKL. Trimming at V came to 3 bases and at J to 2 bases, leaving 9 bases not matched to a gene. The CDR3 contains 17 residues. The CDR3 spells CASSQGQAKGGNQPQHF. The CDR3 bases are TGCGCCAGCAGCCAGGGACAGGCAAAAGGGGGCAATCAGCCCCAGCATTTT.

This clone was detected only once. The sample carries other DNA sequences with the same CDR3. The rearrangement uses TRBV3-1 (or the pseudogene TRBV3-2) and TRBJ2-1; 12 nucleotides agree with TRBD2. Germline CDR1 reads LGHDT; CDR2 reads YNNKEL (reference sequence). The length of the CDR3 is 16 residues. V was pared by 4 bases and J by 1 base, with 2 bases of the junction left unmatched. The CDR3 coding sequence is TGTGCCAGCAGCCCTCTAGCGGGGGGGTCCTACAATGAGCAGTTCTTC. Its translation is CASSPLAGGSYNEQFF.

The V gene is TRBV2, the J gene TRBJ2-3; D unclear. The CDR3 covers 14 residues. Trimming stripped 4 bases from V and 4 bases from J, with 12 bases between. The germline V gene has CDR1 SNHLY and CDR2 FYNNEI. The chain's CDR3 is CASSVVTGADTQYF. The CDR3 region has the DNA TGTGCCAGCAGTGTTGTGACTGGCGCAGATACGCAGTATTTT.

The genes are TRBV7-9 and TRBJ2-7, with 7 bases fitting TRBD1. The junction had 3 bases not matched to a gene; V was cut back by 1 base and J by 3 bases. In germline, CDR1 is SEHNR, CDR2 FQNEAQ (reference sequence). The CDR3 has 14 residues. DNA of the CDR3: TGTGCCAGCAGCTTAGGTTGGGACAGCTACGAGCAGTACTTC. Translated, it gives CASSLGWDSYEQYF.

The chain has TRBV28 and TRBJ2-3, with 14 bases lining up with TRBD2. CDR3 size: 18 residues. J was trimmed by 2 bases and V by 4 bases; bases with no gene match: 8. Looked up from germline, CDR1 is MDHEN and CDR2 is SYDVKM. The CDR3 region is CASSWGLAGAGDTDTQYF. The CDR3 DNA sequence: TGTGCCAGCAGTTGGGGACTAGCGGGAGCCGGTGACACAGATACGCAGTATTTT.

The chain employs TRBV5-1 and TRBJ2-7, with 9 bases matching TRBD1. Germline CDR1 reads SGHRS; CDR2 reads YFSETQ. Trimming cost V 2 bases and J 3 bases; bases outside gene matches: 12. This CDR3 is 17 amino acids long. The CDR3 bases are TGCGCCAGCAGCTTTAAACCGGGACAGGGTGAAGGCTACGAGCAGTACTTC. Protein sequence: CASSFKPGQGEGYEQYF. The whole variable domain, remainder taken from reference TRBV5-1 and TRBJ2-7, is KAGVTQTPRYLIKTRGQQVTLSCSPISGHRSVSWYQQTPGQGLQFLFEYFSETQRNKGNFPGRFSGRQFSNSRSEMNVSTLELGDSALYLCASSFKPGQGEGYEQYFGPGTRLTVT.

This sequence joins TRBV11-1 and TRBJ2-3, with D maybe TRBD2 (7 bases). Germline CDR1 and CDR2: SGHAT and FQDESV (reference sequence). V dropped 6 bases and J dropped 0 bases, with 16 bases sitting between them. CDR3 length: 16 amino acids. For the CDR3, the DNA is TGTGCCAGCAGGCGGGGGCTCTATCCCAGCACAGATACGCAGTATTTT. As protein: CASRRGLYPSTDTQYF.

The rearrangement uses TRBV6-1 and TRBJ1-1; D is ambiguous. Germline V gives CDR1 MNHNS, CDR2 SASEGT. The CDR3 is 14 residues long. Trimming left V 0 bases short and J 10 bases short, with 15 bases between. The CDR3 sequence is CASSEALNPRGAFF. CDR3 coding DNA: TGTGCCAGCAGTGAAGCGTTAAATCCCCGGGGAGCTTTCTTT.

The chain joins TRBV30 to TRBJ2-7; tentative D call: TRBD1 (6 bases). Germline assignment: CDR1 GTSNPN and CDR2 SVGIG (reference sequence). Trimming cost V 4 bases and J 4 bases, with 11 bases left between them. This CDR3 is built from 12 residues. The CDR3 nucleotides are TGTGCCTGGAACAGGGCTGGGTACGAGCAGTACTTC. Its protein product is CAWNRAGYEQYF.

The chain links TRBV3-1 (or the pseudogene TRBV3-2) to TRBJ1-2, with no clear D. Germline V gene data show CDR1 as LGHDT and CDR2 as YNNKEL (reference sequence). The CDR3 is 12 residues long. Trimming left V 1 base short and J 7 bases short, with 7 bases between. DNA of the CDR3: TGTGCCAGCAGCCAAGTCAGTCGTGGCTACACCTTC. It encodes CASSQVSRGYTF.

A note on this clone: Other nucleotide sequences in the sample specify the same CDR3. This chain connects TRBV28 to TRBJ1-1; no clear D gene. Trimming took off 6 bases at V and 0 bases at J, with 5 bases between the two ends. The V gene's germline CDR1 is MDHEN and CDR2 SYDVKM. The CDR3 runs 12 residues. CDR3: CASSPLNTEAFF. The DNA for the CDR3 is TGTGCCAGCAGCCCCTTGAACACTGAAGCTTTCTTT.

The genes are TRBV21-1 and TRBJ2-3; TRBD2 was called by the table and not checked on the DNA. TRBV21-1 corresponds to a pseudogene. CDR3 size: 16 residues. For the CDR3, the DNA is TGTGCCAGCCGAGGGCTGCGGGGAGACCTCACAGATACGCAGTATTTT. Its translation: CASRGLRGDLTDTQYF.

The CDR3 here is CASSLGTGGDEQFF. The CDR3 coding sequence is TGCGCCAGCAGCTTGGGTACAGGGGGCGATGAGCAGTTCTTC. The chain has TRBV5-1 and TRBJ2-1; TRBD1 agrees at 9 bases. CDR1 is SGHRS, CDR2 YFSETQ, per germline. V was pared by 0 bases and J by 8 bases, with 3 bases of the junction left unmatched. The CDR3 spans 14 residues.

This clone was detected once. This CDR3 is also generated by other DNA sequences in the sample. The rearrangement uses TRBV27 and TRBJ1-1; weak D call: TRBD1 (5 bases). The CDR3 runs to 13 residues. From germline, CDR1 is MNHEY and CDR2 SMNVEV (reference sequence). Trimming took 2 bases from V and 5 from J, leaving 9 bases between them. The CDR3 is CASSLRGYTEAFF. The CDR3 DNA reads as TGTGCCAGCAGTTTAAGGGGATATACTGAAGCTTTCTTT.

This chain uses TRBV9 with TRBJ1-2, with D hard to call. CDR1 SGDLS and CDR2 YYNGEE come from the germline V gene. The V and J ends lost 3 bases and 6 bases respectively, with 12 bases between them. The CDR3 has 13 amino acids. As DNA, the CDR3 is TGTGCCAGCAGCGGAGACAACGCCCATGGCTACACCTTC. As protein: CASSGDNAHGYTF.

The J gene is TRBJ2-2, the V gene TRBV9, with TRBD1 matching 10 bases. V dropped 5 bases and J dropped 7; count of bases not matched to a gene: 5. Germline-derived CDR1 and CDR2 are SGDLS and YYNGEE. CDR3 length: 14 amino acids. The CDR3 loop reads CASSGTGVFGELFF. CDR3 coding DNA: TGTGCCAGCAGTGGGACAGGGGTTTTCGGGGAGCTGTTTTTT.

The chain is built from TRBV27 and TRBJ2-3; 9 bases fit TRBD2. The CDR3 extends over 16 amino acids. CDR1 MNHEY and CDR2 SMNVEV come from the germline V gene (reference sequence). The V segment lost 6 bases and the J segment 11 bases; nucleotides outside the gene matches: 18. CDR3 protein: CASRTLGGGASWEQYF. As DNA, the CDR3 is TGTGCCAGCAGAACCTTGGGCGGGGGGGCAAGTTGGGAGCAGTATTTT.

The V and J genes are TRBV29-1 and TRBJ2-7; 8 bases agree with TRBD1. CDR3 length: 12 residues. J was trimmed by 4 bases and V by 4 bases; bases with no gene match: 3. Germline CDR1 is SQVTM and CDR2 is ANQGSEA. The DNA of the CDR3 is TGCAGCGTTGTGGGACAGGCTTACGAGCAGTACTTC. As protein: CSVVGQAYEQYF.

The CDR3 region has the DNA TGTGCCAGCGTTGCGTCAGGGGGAGATAGCAATCAGCCCCAGCATTTT. It translates to CASVASGGDSNQPQHF. The gene calls are TRBV18 and TRBJ1-5; 7 bases match TRBD1. Germline V gene data show CDR1 as KGHSH and CDR2 as LQKENI. CDR3 length equals 16 residues. V trimming: 8 bases; J trimming: 0 bases; junction bases outside the gene matches: 10.

CDR3 amino acids: CASSFDRGTGELFF. For the CDR3, the DNA is TGCGCCAGCAGCTTTGACAGGGGGACGGGGGAGCTGTTTTTT. This chain uses TRBV5-1 with TRBJ2-2; TRBD1 agrees at 9 bases. Germline CDR1 and CDR2: SGHRS and YFSETQ. V trimming: 2 bases; J trimming: 8 bases; junction bases outside the gene matches: 4. The CDR3 length is 14 residues. The full variable domain, rest sourced from reference TRBV5-1 and TRBJ2-2, is KAGVTQTPRYLIKTRGQQVTLSCSPISGHRSVSWYQQTPGQGLQFLFEYFSETQRNKGNFPGRFSGRQFSNSRSEMNVSTLELGDSALYLCASSFDRGTGELFFGEGSRLTVL.

In this sample, this clone turned up once. J is TRBJ2-5 and V is TRBV7-2, with D possibly TRBD2 on 7 matching bases. Germline V CDR1 and CDR2: SGHTA, FQGNSA. Trimming took off 5 bases at V and 4 bases at J, with 20 bases between the two ends. This CDR3 is built from 16 residues. Here the CDR3 reads CASSPALGGRGETQYF. CDR3 in DNA: TGTGCCAGCAGCCCCGCTTTGGGGGGGCGGGGAGAGACCCAGTACTTC.

The V call is TRBV2, the J call TRBJ2-3; 11 positions match TRBD1. This CDR3 comprises 15 residues. Per the germline V gene, CDR1 is SNHLY and CDR2 is FYNNEI. Trimming at V came to 5 bases and at J to 3 bases, leaving 4 bases not matched to a gene. The CDR3 spells CASSRDRGLTDTQYF. The CDR3, as DNA: TGTGCCAGCAGTCGGGACAGGGGGTTGACAGATACGCAGTATTTT.